These 30 T cell receptor beta chains share one sample of origin, sequenced in a study of blood T cell repertoires in COVID-19. The protocol was immunoSEQ multiplex PCR, while the TCRdb copy is restricted to in-frame clones and leaves out a portion. The sample has approximately 150,000 clones, around 85% seen once. The sequenced sample was peripheral blood. These TCRs come from a human donor in a cohort sampled during active COVID-19.

V is TRBV7-6 and J is TRBJ1-4, with D perhaps TRBD1 (6 bases). Germline V gives CDR1 SGHVS, CDR2 FNYEAQ. Trimming removed 5 bases from V and 7 bases from J, with 17 bases in between. The CDR3 consists of 15 residues. The CDR3, as DNA: TGTGCCAGCAGCCCCGGGGGGGGGCTGACTGAAAAACTGTTTTTT. Translation gives CASSPGGGLTEKLFF.

Only a few counts were recorded for this clone. V usage is TRBV7-6 and J usage is TRBJ1-3; 8 positions agree with TRBD1. Germline V gene data show CDR1 as SGHVS and CDR2 as FNYEAQ. The CDR3 consists of 16 residues. V was clipped by 4 bases and J by 4 bases; unmatched bases: 9. The CDR3 protein is CASSWTGQGEGNTIYF. The CDR3 DNA reads TGTGCCAGCAGCTGGACAGGGCAGGGTGAGGGAAACACCATATATTTT. Full variable domain (rest looked up from reference TRBV7-6 and TRBJ1-3): GAGVSQSPRYKVTKRGQDVALRCDPISGHVSLYWYRQALGQGPEFLTYFNYEAQQDKSGLPNDRFSAERPEGSISTLTIQRTEQRDSAMYRCASSWTGQGEGNTIYFGEGSWLTVV.

By its share, this clone is medium-sized (0.01 to 0.1%). This sequence joins TRBV9 and TRBJ2-7; 8 bases are a match to TRBD1. Germline CDR1 is SGDLS and CDR2 is YYNGEE. V was clipped by 3 bases and J by 7 bases; unmatched bases: 6. This CDR3 has 13 amino acids. The CDR3 DNA follows: TGTGCCAGCAGCGACCCACAGGGGGTTGAGCAGTACTTC. This codes for CASSDPQGVEQYF. Supplemented by reference TRBV9 and TRBJ2-7, the full variable domain reads DSGVTQTPKHLITATGQRVTLRCSPRSGDLSVYWYQQSLDQGLQFLIQYYNGEERAKGNILERFSAQQFPDLHSELNLSSLELGDSALYFCASSDPQGVEQYFGPGTRLTVT.

This clone was detected only once. The genes are TRBV6-4 and TRBJ1-2, with TRBD1 identical over 10 bases. V shed 5 bases and J 4 bases; nucleotides not matched to a gene: 4. The CDR3 covers 14 residues. Germline loops: CDR1 MRHNA, CDR2 SNTAGT. Here the CDR3 DNA reads TGTGCCAGCAGTCCGGGACAGGGGATCTATGGCTACACCTTC. Protein sequence: CASSPGQGIYGYTF.

The rearrangement uses TRBV27 and TRBJ1-6, with a tentative D call TRBD1 (6 bases). Germline V gene lookup returns CDR1 MNHEY and CDR2 SMNVEV (reference sequence). Trimming pared 1 base from V and 0 bases from J, leaving 10 bases between. The CDR3 spans 17 residues. The DNA of the CDR3 is TGTGCCAGCAGTTTATTAGGGGGTGGCTCCTATAATTCACCCCTCCACTTT. Amino acids: CASSLLGGGSYNSPLHF.

The genes are TRBV29-1 and TRBJ2-5; TRBD1 matches at 7 bases. The ends lost 3 bases at V and 5 bases at J; junction bases unmatched: 9. Germline V gene sequence: CDR1 SQVTM, CDR2 ANQGSEA. CDR3 length: 14 residues. The CDR3 loop reads CSVEGQPGGETQYF. CDR3 nucleotides: TGCAGCGTTGAGGGACAGCCAGGCGGGGAGACCCAGTACTTC.

The genes are TRBV30 and TRBJ2-2, with 12 bases fitting TRBD2. Germline-derived CDR1 and CDR2 are GTSNPN and SVGIG (reference sequence). Germline trimming cut 7 bases from V and 0 bases from J; bases unmatched to any gene: 9. The CDR3 has 17 residues. The CDR3 sequence is CASVPGLAGTNTGELFF. DNA of the CDR3: TGTGCCTCTGTACCGGGACTAGCGGGCACGAACACCGGGGAGCTGTTTTTT.

The J gene is TRBJ2-3, the V gene TRBV6-5; TRBD2 is a possible D gene (7 bases). This CDR3 spans 15 amino acids. Between the trimmed V and J ends, which lost 2 bases and 7 bases, there was a span of 16 bases. The V gene's germline CDR1 is MNHEY and CDR2 SVGAGI. For the CDR3, the DNA is TGTGCCAGCAGTTACGGGGGGGCCCTTCAGAATACGCAGTATTTT. The encoded protein is CASSYGGALQNTQYF.

V usage is TRBV4-3 and J usage is TRBJ2-5; 8 bases align to TRBD2. Germline V lookup: CDR1 LGHNA, CDR2 YSLEER. The trim removed 0 bases at V and 5 bases at J, leaving 5 bases unmatched. The CDR3 length is 15 residues. CDR3 in DNA: TGCGCCAGCAGCCAAGATCGGGGGGGGTGGGAGACCCAGTACTTC. Translating gives CASSQDRGGWETQYF.

This chain joins TRBV5-1 and TRBJ2-3; D is perhaps TRBD2 (6 bases). The germline V and J ends were trimmed by 4 bases and 0 bases, with 12 bases remaining between them. This CDR3 comprises 15 residues. Germline lookup yields CDR1 SGHRS and CDR2 YFSETQ. This chain's CDR3 is CASSIVGLSTDTQYF. The CDR3 DNA is TGCGCCAGCAGCATCGTGGGACTTAGCACAGATACGCAGTATTTT.

This rearrangement joins TRBV30 to TRBJ1-2; 10 nucleotides line up with TRBD1. V trimming: 0 bases; J trimming: 7 bases; junction bases outside the gene matches: 8. CDR1 GTSNPN and CDR2 SVGIG come from the germline V gene (reference sequence). The CDR3 has 15 residues. CDR3: CAWSVPGTGVGGYTF. The DNA for the CDR3 is TGTGCCTGGAGTGTACCCGGGACAGGGGTCGGTGGCTACACCTTC. Filled out from reference TRBV30 and TRBJ1-2, the complete variable domain reads SQTIHQWPATLVQPVGSPLSLECTVEGTSNPNLYWYRQAAGRGLQLLFYSVGIGQISSEVPQNLSASRPQDRQFILSSKKLLLSDSGFYLCAWSVPGTGVGGYTFGSGTRLTVV.

The chain recombines TRBV6-6 with TRBJ2-1; 8 bases match TRBD2. Trimming took 4 bases from V and 6 from J; bases not matched to a gene: 11. The CDR3 is 16 amino acids. CDR1 is MNHNY, CDR2 SVGAGI, per germline (reference sequence). The CDR3 DNA reads TGTGCCAGCAGTTTTCTTCGGGGGGGCGTCGGCAATGAGCAGTTCTTC. This encodes CASSFLRGGVGNEQFF.

This rearrangement joins TRBV6-2 or TRBV6-3 to TRBJ1-3; possibly TRBD1 for D (5 bases). The CDR3 runs to 14 residues. Germline CDR1 reads MNHEY; CDR2 reads SVGEGT. Trimming pared 7 bases from V and 3 bases from J, leaving 13 bases between. The CDR3 region is CASNPDSFGNTIYF. CDR3 sequence (DNA): TGTGCCAGCAACCCAGACAGTTTTGGAAACACCATATATTTT.

The CDR3 here is CASSLRQGRMNTEAFF. CDR3 nucleotide sequence: TGTGCCAGCAGCCTACGACAGGGGCGAATGAACACTGAAGCTTTCTTT. This chain connects TRBV13 to TRBJ1-1; 8 nucleotides line up with TRBD1. The CDR3 has 16 amino acids. The V and J ends lost 5 bases and 0 bases, in that order; junction bases with no gene match: 8. Germline-derived CDR1 and CDR2 are PRHDT and FYEKMQ (reference sequence).

The chain recombines TRBV7-9 with TRBJ2-7, with TRBD1 matching 8 bases. V trimming: 3 bases; J trimming: 7 bases; junction bases outside the gene matches: 11. The CDR3 consists of 15 residues. Germline V gene data show CDR1 as SEHNR and CDR2 as FQNEAQ (reference sequence). In nucleotides, the CDR3 is TGTGCCAGCAGCTTGACCCCCAGGGGGCTGGGGGAGCAGTACTTC. It is translated as CASSLTPRGLGEQYF.

The gene calls are TRBV4-1 and TRBJ2-6, with 12 bases that match TRBD2. Trimming took 2 bases from V and 0 from J; bases not matched to a gene: 8. The CDR3 contains 20 residues. Germline V gene lookup returns CDR1 MGHRA and CDR2 YSYEKL. The CDR3 here is CASSQPRLAGGVSGANVLTF. The CDR3 nucleotides are TGCGCCAGCAGCCAACCCCGGCTAGCGGGGGGGGTCTCTGGGGCCAACGTCCTGACTTTC.

The chain combines TRBV19 with TRBJ1-2; 11 bases align to TRBD1. Germline trimming cut 2 bases from V and 4 bases from J; bases unmatched to any gene: 9. The CDR3 runs to 17 residues. Germline values: CDR1 LNHDA, CDR2 SQIVND (reference sequence). The CDR3: CASSILRTGGVSYGYTF. CDR3 in DNA: TGTGCCAGTAGTATATTACGGACAGGGGGCGTTAGCTATGGCTACACCTTC.

The table lists this clone with a count of one. The DNA for the CDR3 is TGCAGTGCTAACGGGAACTATGGCTACACCTTC. This encodes CSANGNYGYTF. The chain couples TRBV20-1 to TRBJ1-2; D remains unclear. V was shortened by 4 bases and J by 2 bases, with 5 bases between the two germline ends. CDR3 length: 11 amino acids. CDR1 is DFQATT and CDR2 is SNEGSKA in the germline V gene (reference sequence).

The J gene is TRBJ2-7, the V gene TRBV4-1, with 10 bases matching TRBD1. The CDR3 is 14 amino acids. V trimming: 10 bases; J trimming: 0 bases; junction bases outside the gene matches: 6. CDR1 and CDR2 (germline): MGHRA, YSYEKL. CDR3 region: CANSRDRGSYEQYF. Written as DNA, the CDR3 is TGCGCCAACTCACGGGACAGGGGCTCCTACGAGCAGTACTTC.

V and J are TRBV9 and TRBJ2-3; no clear D gene. Germline V lookup: CDR1 SGDLS, CDR2 YYNGEE. This CDR3 region has 16 residues. V lost 0 bases to trimming and J lost 8 bases, with 19 bases between them. The CDR3 DNA reads as TGTGCCAGCAGCGTAGTTGGCGGCGCGACCCGCCCTACGCAGTATTTT. It yields the protein CASSVVGGATRPTQYF.

The chain links TRBV7-9 to TRBJ2-2, with D perhaps TRBD2 (6 bases). CDR1 SEHNR and CDR2 FQNEAQ come from the germline V gene (reference sequence). The CDR3 contains 16 residues. Trimming shortened V by 2 bases and J by 2 bases, and 12 bases separated the two germline ends. The DNA for the CDR3 is TGTGCCAGCAGCTTAAGGAGCGGGTCTAACACCGGGGAGCTGTTTTTT. It specifies CASSLRSGSNTGELFF.

In its sample, this clone ranks as medium-sized. The chain carries TRBV9 and TRBJ1-4; 7 positions agree with TRBD1. With V trimmed by 4 bases and J by 8 bases, 5 bases remained unmatched. Germline V CDR1 and CDR2: SGDLS, YYNGEE. This CDR3 has 13 amino acids. This CDR3 reads CASSPGTEEKLFF. The CDR3 bases are TGTGCCAGCAGCCCCGGGACAGAGGAAAAACTGTTTTTT. The whole variable domain, remainder taken from reference TRBV9 and TRBJ1-4, is DSGVTQTPKHLITATGQRVTLRCSPRSGDLSVYWYQQSLDQGLQFLIQYYNGEERAKGNILERFSAQQFPDLHSELNLSSLELGDSALYFCASSPGTEEKLFFGSGTQLSVL.

This sequence joins TRBV19 and TRBJ2-6; D might be TRBD2 (6 bases). The CDR3 contains 16 residues. V was trimmed by 3 bases and J by 0 bases, leaving 9 bases between them. From germline, CDR1 is LNHDA and CDR2 SQIVND (reference sequence). CDR3 sequence: CASSILGGSGANVLTF. The CDR3, as DNA: TGTGCCAGTAGTATTCTCGGGGGCTCTGGGGCCAACGTCCTGACTTTC.

This CDR3 is CASSLLSGGRETTEAFF. The CDR3, as DNA: TGCGCCAGCAGCTTGTTAAGTGGGGGCAGGGAAACGACTGAAGCTTTCTTT. V and J are TRBV5-1 and TRBJ1-1, with D maybe TRBD1 (6 bases). In germline, CDR1 is SGHRS, CDR2 YFSETQ. CDR3 length: 17 residues. Trimming stripped 1 base from V and 5 bases from J, with 21 bases between.

As regards this clone: Other DNA sequences from this sample encode an identical CDR3 as well. The chain is built from TRBV6-5 and TRBJ2-2; maybe TRBD2 (6 bases). Germline CDR1 is MNHEY and CDR2 is SVGAGI. Between the trimmed V and J ends, which lost 5 bases and 6 bases, there was a span of 10 bases. This CDR3 is built from 13 residues. The CDR3 sequence is CASSPSSAGELFF. Written as DNA, the CDR3 is TGTGCCAGCAGTCCATCTAGCGCCGGGGAGCTGTTTTTT.

The V call is TRBV13, the J call TRBJ2-2, with TRBD2 matching over 8 bases. The junction had 2 bases not matched to a gene; V was cut back by 4 bases and J by 1 base. Germline assignment: CDR1 PRHDT and CDR2 FYEKMQ (reference sequence). The CDR3 is made up of 15 amino acids. In DNA form, the CDR3 reads TGTGCCAGCAGCTCGACTAGCGAGAACACCGGGGAGCTGTTTTTT. This sequence encodes CASSSTSENTGELFF.

The chain joins TRBV18 to TRBJ2-7, with 11 bases identical to TRBD2. The CDR3 has 17 amino acids. V was clipped by 0 bases and J by 2 bases; unmatched bases: 6. Germline CDR1 is KGHSH and CDR2 is LQKENI. The CDR3: CASSPPGGLAGPYEQYF. The CDR3 DNA sequence: TGTGCCAGCTCACCACCCGGAGGACTAGCGGGTCCCTACGAGCAGTACTTC. The complete variable domain, with remaining parts taken from reference TRBV18 and TRBJ2-7, reads NAGVMQNPRHLVRRRGQEARLRCSPMKGHSHVYWYRQLPEEGLKFMVYLQKENIIDESGMPKERFSAEFPKEGPSILRIQQVVRGDSAAYFCASSPPGGLAGPYEQYFGPGTRLTVT.

V usage is TRBV7-9 and J usage is TRBJ1-1, with D perhaps matching TRBD1 (6 bases). In germline, CDR1 is SEHNR, CDR2 FQNEAQ (reference sequence). Trimming left V 6 bases short and J 1 base short, with 12 bases between. The length of the CDR3 is 14 residues. The chain's CDR3 is CASRKTGTNTEAFF. In nucleotides, the CDR3 is TGTGCCAGCAGGAAAACAGGGACGAACACTGAAGCTTTCTTT. Using reference TRBV7-9 and TRBJ1-1 for the parts outside the CDR3, the full variable domain is DTGVSQNPRHKITKRGQNVTFRCDPISEHNRLYWYRQTLGQGPEFLTYFQNEAQLEKSRLLSDRFSAERPKGSFSTLEIQRTEQGDSAMYLCASRKTGTNTEAFFGQGTRLTVV.

CDR3 DNA sequence: TGTGCCAGCAGCTTGGGGGGACGACAGGGGTTTTACCAAGAGACCCAGTACTTC. It translates to CASSLGGRQGFYQETQYF. The gene calls are TRBV5-4 and TRBJ2-5, with 8 positions matching TRBD1. The CDR3 is 18 amino acids. The V segment lost 0 bases and the J segment 0 bases; nucleotides outside the gene matches: 10. Germline V gene data show CDR1 as SGHNT and CDR2 as YYREEE (reference sequence).

The V call is TRBV28, the J call TRBJ2-7; possible D gene TRBD2, 5 bases. CDR3 length: 12 amino acids. Germline values: CDR1 MDHEN, CDR2 SYDVKM. V lost 5 bases and J lost 4, with 9 bases in between. The CDR3 nucleotides read TGTGCCAGCAGTCCCTCGGGATACGAGCAGTACTTC. This translates into CASSPSGYEQYF.